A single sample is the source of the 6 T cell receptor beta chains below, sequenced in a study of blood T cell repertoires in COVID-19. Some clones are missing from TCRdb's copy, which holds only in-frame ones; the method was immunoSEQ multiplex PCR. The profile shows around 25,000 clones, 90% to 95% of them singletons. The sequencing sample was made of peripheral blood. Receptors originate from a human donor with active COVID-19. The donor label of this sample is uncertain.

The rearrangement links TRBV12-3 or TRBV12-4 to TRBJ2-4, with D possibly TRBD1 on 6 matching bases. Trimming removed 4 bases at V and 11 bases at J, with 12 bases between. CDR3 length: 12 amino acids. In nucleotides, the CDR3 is TGTGCCAGCAGTTCACGGACAGCCCTTCAGTACTTC. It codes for CASSSRTALQYF.

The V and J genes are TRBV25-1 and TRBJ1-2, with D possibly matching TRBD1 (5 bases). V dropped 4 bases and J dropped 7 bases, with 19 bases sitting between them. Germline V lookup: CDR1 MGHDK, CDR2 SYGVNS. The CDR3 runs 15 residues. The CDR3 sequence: CASSVGLQGARGYTF. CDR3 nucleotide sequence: TGTGCCAGCAGTGTGGGCCTCCAGGGCGCCCGTGGCTACACCTTC.

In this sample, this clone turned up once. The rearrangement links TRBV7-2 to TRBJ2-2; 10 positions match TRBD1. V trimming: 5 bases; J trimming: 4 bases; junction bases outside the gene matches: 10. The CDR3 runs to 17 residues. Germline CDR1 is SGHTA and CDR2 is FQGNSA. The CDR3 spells CASSTRQGARITGELFF. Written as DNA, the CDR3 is TGTGCCAGCAGCACTCGACAGGGGGCGCGAATCACCGGGGAGCTGTTTTTT.

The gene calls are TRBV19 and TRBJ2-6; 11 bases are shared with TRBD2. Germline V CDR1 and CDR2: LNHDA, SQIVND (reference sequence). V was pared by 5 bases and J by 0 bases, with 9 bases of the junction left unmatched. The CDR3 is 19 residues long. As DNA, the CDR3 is TGTGCCAGTAGTTTAACTAGCGGGGGACCTTTCTCTGGGGCCAACGTCCTGACTTTC. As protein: CASSLTSGGPFSGANVLTF.

The CDR3 protein is CAWSRVGGASEQYF. The CDR3 DNA is TGTGCCTGGAGTCGCGTCGGAGGGGCATCCGAGCAGTACTTC. The V call is TRBV30, the J call TRBJ2-7; D may be TRBD2 (6 bases). The germline CDR1 and CDR2 sequences are GTSNPN and SVGIG (reference sequence). The V and J ends lost 2 bases and 6 bases respectively, with 17 bases between them. This CDR3 spans 14 amino acids.

For the CDR3, the DNA is TGCGCCAGCAGCCAGGGAGCGGGAGGGTACAATGAGCAGTTCTTC. Residues: CASSQGAGGYNEQFF. The rearrangement uses TRBV5-1 and TRBJ2-1; 10 bases map to TRBD2. The germline V gene has CDR1 SGHRS and CDR2 YFSETQ. Trimming at V came to 4 bases and at J to 4 bases, leaving 5 bases not matched to a gene. The CDR3 covers 15 residues. The variable domain in full, with the rest retrieved from reference TRBV5-1 and TRBJ2-1, is KAGVTQTPRYLIKTRGQQVTLSCSPISGHRSVSWYQQTPGQGLQFLFEYFSETQRNKGNFPGRFSGRQFSNSRSEMNVSTLELGDSALYLCASSQGAGGYNEQFFGPGTRLTVL.